This entry lists 5 T cell receptor beta chains sequenced from one sample in a study of blood T cells in healthy people across ages. With a J-beta primer mix and a sample-barcoded 5' primer, a second PCR ran about 7 to 11 cycles. TCRdb re-analysed the 5' RACE reads in MiXCR, keeping a single row per CDR3 protein. Here the sample spans over 1.5 million distinct CDR3 sequences, around 48% being singletons. Material: blood. The receptors derive from a woman between 40 and 55 years old in good health.

This clonotype was picked up one time. This chain uses TRBV6-2 or TRBV6-3 with TRBJ1-6; the match to TRBD1 covers 7 bases. This CDR3 has 15 amino acids. Germline assignment: CDR1 MNHEY and CDR2 SVGEGT. V shed 5 bases, J shed 7 bases, and the junction held 8 bases outside the gene matches. The CDR3 DNA follows: TGTGCCAGCAGTACTCTTGGGGGACAGAATTCACCCCTCCACTTT. It is translated as CASSTLGGQNSPLHF.

This clonotype was found a few times. The chain uses TRBV3-1 and TRBJ2-1, with D possibly being TRBD2 (6 bases). This CDR3 has 17 amino acids. Deletions cut 2 bases from V and 3 bases from J, with 17 bases between. Per germline, CDR1 LGHDT and CDR2 YNNKEL (reference sequence). In nucleotides, the CDR3 is TGTGCCAGCAGCCAACGGGAGAGAGGGCCGTTCTACAATGAGCAGTTCTTC. This sequence encodes CASSQRERGPFYNEQFF.

This chain uses TRBV5-6 with TRBJ2-3; maybe TRBD2 (5 bases). This CDR3 is built from 17 residues. CDR1 SGHDT and CDR2 YYEEEE come from the germline V gene. With 0 bases removed from V and 2 bases from J, the gap between germline ends came to 16 bases. In DNA, the CDR3 is TGTGCCAGCAGCTTGGGGACCCTAGCACCCGACACAGATACGCAGTATTTT. This translates into CASSLGTLAPDTDTQYF. Full variable domain (rest looked up from reference TRBV5-6 and TRBJ2-3): DAGVTQSPTHLIKTRGQQVTLRCSPKSGHDTVSWYQQALGQGPQFIFQYYEEEERQRGNFPDRFSGHQFPNYSSELNVNALLLGDSALYLCASSLGTLAPDTDTQYFGPGTRLTVL.

The chain links TRBV10-1 to TRBJ2-3, with 8 nucleotides matching TRBD1. Per germline, CDR1 WNHNN and CDR2 SYGVQD (reference sequence). The V and J ends lost 4 bases and 2 bases, in that order; junction bases with no gene match: 5. The length of the CDR3 is 15 residues. The CDR3 nucleotides read TGCGCCAGCAGTGGCGGACAGGGCAACACAGATACGCAGTATTTT. Residues: CASSGGQGNTDTQYF.

This clonotype appeared once. The chain uses TRBV27 and TRBJ2-3; 7 nucleotides line up with TRBD1. V lost 8 bases to trimming and J lost 8 bases; unmatched junction nucleotides: 16. The CDR3 is 15 residues long. Germline CDR1 reads MNHEY; CDR2 reads SMNVEV (reference sequence). The CDR3 loop reads CASGPNGRGKGTQYF. The CDR3 nucleotides read TGTGCCAGCGGCCCTAACGGCAGGGGGAAAGGTACGCAGTATTTT.